The present TCR beta chain was sequenced within a study of blood T cell repertoires in COVID-19. Overall study: Italy, Spain and the United States were the sources of the convalescent and acute COVID-19 samples. Sample material is recorded as cDNA or gDNA derived from T cells, B-cell-depleted T cells, or PBMCs.

Study processing details: Nucleated cell number was recorded as an estimate derived from reference gene primer amplification. Some clones are missing from TCRdb's copy, which holds only in-frame ones; the method was immunoSEQ multiplex PCR. That table gives V, J and clone size, and the DNA gave D and trimming. The table shows 250,000 to 300,000 clones, with approximately 91% occurring only once. CDR3 size: 14 residues. Germline assignment: CDR1 SGDLS and CDR2 YYNGEE. V was cut by 7 bases and J by 5 bases, with 15 bases left in between. Clinical histories supplied by participants themselves formed the basis of cohort assignment.

Material: PBMCs or T cells enriched from blood (not recorded which). V is TRBV9 and J is TRBJ1-4, with D possibly being TRBD1 (5 bases). This TCR was sampled from a human donor in a cohort exposed to, infected with or recovered from COVID-19 (not recorded which). The donor label of this sample is uncertain. The CDR3 is CASSGGETNEKLFF. CDR3 in DNA: TGTGCCAGCTCCGGAGGGGAGACAAATGAAAAACTGTTTTTT.